The 14 T cell receptor beta chains given below trace back to one sample, sequenced in a study of blood T cell repertoires in COVID-19. The repertoire was sequenced with immunoSEQ multiplex PCR; TCRdb's copy has only in-frame clones and lacks some. The sample comprises about 86,000 clones, 75% to 90% of which are singletons, and roughly 30% rests with the top ten. Sequencing input: peripheral blood. These receptor sequences come from a woman aged 80 or over with active or convalescent COVID-19.

The chain recombines TRBV6-2 or TRBV6-3 with TRBJ1-5, with TRBD1 identical over 7 bases. This CDR3 comprises 16 residues. With 5 bases clipped from V and 6 bases from J, the junction kept 13 bases outside the gene matches. Germline CDR1 and CDR2: MNHEY and SVGEGT. The CDR3 region is CASSDTGETVFQPQHF. The CDR3 bases are TGTGCCAGCAGTGACACAGGGGAGACCGTTTTTCAGCCCCAGCATTTT.

In its sample, this clone was seen a few times. The chain couples TRBV7-3 to TRBJ2-2, with 7 bases fitting TRBD2. J lost 4 bases, V lost 5 bases, and 4 bases had no gene match. This CDR3 has 14 amino acids. Germline-derived CDR1 and CDR2 are SGHTA and FQGTGA. The CDR3 region is CASSPPGGTGELFF. The CDR3 DNA is TGTGCCAGCAGCCCCCCGGGGGGCACCGGGGAGCTGTTTTTT. Full variable domain (outside the CDR3, taken from reference TRBV7-3 and TRBJ2-2): GAGVSQTPSNKVTEKGKYVELRCDPISGHTALYWYRQSLGQGPEFLIYFQGTGAADDSGLPNDRFFAVRPEGSVSTLKIQRTERGDSAVYLCASSPPGGTGELFFGEGSRLTVL.

The J gene is TRBJ2-1, the V gene TRBV18; 15 bases align to TRBD2. CDR3 length equals 16 residues. The V and J ends lost 4 bases and 10 bases, in that order; junction bases with no gene match: 8. Germline V gene sequence: CDR1 KGHSH, CDR2 LQKENI. As DNA, the CDR3 is TGTGCCAGCTCACGCGGACTAGCGGGGGGGCCAGAAGAGCAGTTCTTC. Its translation is CASSRGLAGGPEEQFF.

Here the CDR3 reads CASSVAGYTEAFF. The DNA for the CDR3 is TGTGCCAGCAGCGTAGCGGGTTACACTGAAGCTTTCTTT. The chain links TRBV9 to TRBJ1-1; D call uncertain. The V end was cut by 0 bases, the J end by 3 bases, with 6 bases between. Germline CDR1 reads SGDLS; CDR2 reads YYNGEE. The CDR3 consists of 13 residues.

The gene calls are TRBV7-2 and TRBJ1-4; perhaps TRBD1 as D (5 bases). Germline V gene data show CDR1 as SGHTA and CDR2 as FQGNSA. The CDR3 runs 15 residues. V lost 3 bases and J 6 bases, leaving 14 bases between the germline ends. CDR3 region: CASSFTVGGDEKLFF. Here the CDR3 DNA reads TGTGCCAGCAGCTTCACGGTGGGAGGGGATGAAAAACTGTTTTTT.

The chain uses TRBV20-1 and TRBJ1-2; a weak D match, TRBD1 (6 bases). The CDR3 runs to 15 residues. The germline V and J ends were trimmed by 3 bases and 7 bases, with 21 bases remaining between them. The germline V gene has CDR1 DFQATT and CDR2 SNEGSKA (reference sequence). The CDR3 reads CSASELGAGTGGYTF. The DNA of the CDR3 is TGCAGTGCTAGTGAATTGGGGGCCGGGACGGGTGGCTACACCTTC.

The CDR3 DNA follows: TGTGCCAGCAGCCCGGCTAGCGGGGGTTATGTGACGCAGTATTTT. It codes for CASSPASGGYVTQYF. The genes are TRBV11-3 and TRBJ2-3, with 10 bases fitting TRBD2. The CDR3 sequence is 15 residues long. With 5 bases clipped from V and 9 bases from J, the junction kept 11 bases outside the gene matches. CDR1 is SGHNT and CDR2 is YENEEA in the germline V gene.

The rearrangement uses TRBV15 and TRBJ2-3; D unresolved. This CDR3 is 14 amino acids long. V was trimmed by 5 bases and J by 4 bases, leaving 13 bases between them. CDR1 is LNHNV and CDR2 is YYDKDF in the germline V gene (reference sequence). CDR3 nucleotides: TGTGCCACCAGCGCGGTTACCCCCCCAGATACGCAGTATTTT. It specifies CATSAVTPPDTQYF.

The CDR3 DNA is TGTGCCAGCAGCCCGGACAGGGGGCGGGGTGGCTACACCTTC. Protein product: CASSPDRGRGGYTF. The chain has TRBV28 and TRBJ1-2; the match to TRBD1 covers 11 bases. The CDR3 sequence is 14 residues long. CDR1 MDHEN and CDR2 SYDVKM come from the germline V gene. Trimming cost V 6 bases and J 7 bases; bases outside gene matches: 7.

This sequence joins TRBV25-1 and TRBJ1-6; D is ambiguous. The CDR3 covers 14 residues. The V end lost 1 base, the J end lost 4 bases, and 5 bases lay between the germline ends. In germline, CDR1 is MGHDK, CDR2 SYGVNS. The chain's CDR3 is CASSESLYNSPLHF. DNA for the CDR3: TGTGCCAGCAGTGAATCCCTATATAATTCACCCCTCCACTTT.

The sample holds one count of this clone. Written as DNA, the CDR3 is TGTGCCAGCTCGTCCGGGACACCAGCAACGAACACTGAAGCTTTCTTT. Protein product: CASSSGTPATNTEAFF. This chain links TRBV18 with TRBJ1-1; perhaps TRBD1 as D (6 bases). The CDR3 length is 16 residues. Trimming removed 6 bases at V and 1 base at J, with 18 bases between. Germline V gene lookup returns CDR1 KGHSH and CDR2 LQKENI.

The genes are TRBV7-2 and TRBJ1-1, with TRBD1 as a possible D gene (6 bases). Germline lookup yields CDR1 SGHTA and CDR2 FQGNSA. The CDR3 is 13 amino acids. V gave up 5 bases and J gave up 7 bases, with 14 bases separating them. The CDR3 loop reads CASSAIQGSEAFF. CDR3 DNA: TGTGCCAGCAGCGCCATACAGGGCAGTGAAGCTTTCTTT.

This clone was seen a single time. The rearrangement links TRBV28 to TRBJ2-3, with D possibly matching TRBD2 (5 bases). The CDR3 covers 15 residues. V lost 6 bases, J lost 0 bases, and 13 bases lay in between. Germline V CDR1 and CDR2: MDHEN, SYDVKM. CDR3 amino acids: CASRPDWTSTDTQYF. Here the CDR3 DNA reads TGTGCCAGCAGGCCCGACTGGACTAGCACAGATACGCAGTATTTT.

This clone was seen a handful of times. This chain links TRBV25-1 with TRBJ1-1; D is ambiguous. Per germline, CDR1 MGHDK and CDR2 SYGVNS. The CDR3 consists of 15 residues. Trimming pared 2 bases from V and 2 bases from J, leaving 12 bases between. This CDR3 is CASSELTGINTEAFF. CDR3 DNA: TGTGCCAGCAGTGAACTGACGGGGATCAACACTGAAGCTTTCTTT.